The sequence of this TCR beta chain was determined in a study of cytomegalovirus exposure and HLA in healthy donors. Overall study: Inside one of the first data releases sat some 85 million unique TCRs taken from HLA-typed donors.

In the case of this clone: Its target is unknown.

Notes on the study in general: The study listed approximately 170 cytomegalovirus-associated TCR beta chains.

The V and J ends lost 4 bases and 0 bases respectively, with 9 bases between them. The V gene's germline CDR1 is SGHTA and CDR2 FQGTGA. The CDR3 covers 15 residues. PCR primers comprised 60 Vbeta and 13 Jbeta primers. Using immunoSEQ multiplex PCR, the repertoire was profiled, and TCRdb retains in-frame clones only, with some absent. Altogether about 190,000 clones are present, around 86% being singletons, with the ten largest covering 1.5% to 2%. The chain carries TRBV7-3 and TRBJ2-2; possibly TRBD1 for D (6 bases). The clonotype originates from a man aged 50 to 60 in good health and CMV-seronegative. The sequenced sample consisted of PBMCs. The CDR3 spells CASSSGQTNTGELFF. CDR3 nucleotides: TGTGCCAGCAGCTCAGGACAGACGAACACCGGGGAGCTGTTTTTT.